Listed below are T cell receptor beta chains from one sample, sequenced in a study of T-cell memory formation after mild COVID-19. MiXCR, applied by TCRdb to the 5' RACE reads, yields one record per CDR3 protein. The data contain a few hundred thousand distinct CDR3 sequences, approximately 15% of them singletons. The sample consisted of PBMCs or a T cell subset sorted from them (not recorded which). Receptors were obtained from a man between 18 and 35 years old who had mild COVID-19 (a few samples of this study predate the infection). Cell type and time point are not known. The CDR3 runs from the conserved cysteine through the conserved F or W. A D gene is named only where the DNA matches it firmly. Not all rows give a size; the values are once, few, many and, for expanded clones, a class.

-,few,TRBJ1-1,TRBV20-1,CSARDRGSYEAFF,TGCAGTGCTAGAGACAGGGGTTCTTATGAAGCTTTCTTT
-,few,TRBJ2-5,TRBV5-1,CASTVTGYQETQYF,TGCGCCAGCACAGTAACAGGGTACCAAGAGACCCAGTACTTC
-,-,TRBJ2-5,TRBV20-1,CSARDKGGETQYF,TGCAGTGCTAGAGATAAGGGAGGAGAGACCCAGTACTTC
-,-,TRBJ2-3,TRBV12-3/TRBV12-4,CASSPRRGEGDTQYF,TGTGCCAGCTCACCCCGCCGCGGGGAAGGCGATACGCAGTATTTT
-,-,TRBJ2-1,TRBV4-2,CASSQELLRREQFF,TGTGCCAGCAGCCAAGAGCTTTTGCGGCGCGAGCAGTTCTTC
-,-,TRBJ1-2,TRBV4-1,CASSQVITRREVRGYTF,TGCGCCAGCAGCCAAGTAATTACGAGGAGGGAGGTGCGTGGCTACACCTTC
-,-,TRBJ2-3,TRBV12-3/TRBV12-4,CASSQASSFRDTQYF,TGTGCCAGCAGCCAAGCTTCTAGTTTCAGAGATACGCAGTATTTT
TRBD1,few,TRBJ2-5,TRBV7-7,CASSSGTGAETQYF,TGTGCTAGCAGCTCCGGGACAGGGGCGGAGACCCAGTACTTC
TRBD1,few,TRBJ1-4,TRBV20-1,CSAGTGGDEKLFF,TGCAGTGCTGGGACAGGAGGAGACGAAAAACTGTTTTTT
TRBD1,-,TRBJ1-6,TRBV7-2,CASSFSPGGTVQNSPLHF,TGTGCCAGCAGCTTTTCGCCAGGGGGGACAGTACAAAATTCACCCCTCCACTTT
TRBD2,-,TRBJ2-5,TRBV5-6,CASSGTIAGQETQYF,TGTGCCAGCAGCGGAACAATAGCGGGGCAAGAGACCCAGTACTTC
-,many,TRBJ1-3,TRBV18,CASSPGEGNTIYF,TGTGCCAGCTCACCAGGGGAAGGAAACACCATATATTTT
-,few,TRBJ2-3,TRBV4-1,CASSPRDRSTDTQYF,TGCGCCAGCAGCCCAAGGGATCGGTCCACAGATACGCAGTATTTT
-,-,TRBJ2-7,TRBV20-1,CSTKDGYEQYF,TGCAGTACTAAGGACGGGTACGAGCAGTACTTC
-,-,TRBJ2-5,TRBV18,CASSPPSAPETQYF,TGTGCCAGCTCACCACCGTCGGCACCCGAGACCCAGTACTTC
-,once,TRBJ2-1,TRBV6-5,CASSYGRPGRAGGINEQFF,TGTGCCAGCAGTTACGGGAGGCCTGGCAGGGCCGGCGGAATCAATGAGCAGTTCTTC
TRBD2,-,TRBJ2-5,TRBV6-6,CASTPTASGGVRPQYF,TGTGCCAGCACTCCAACGGCTAGCGGGGGGGTTCGGCCCCAGTACTTC
TRBD1,few,TRBJ2-1,TRBV5-1,CASSLSLGTGKNEQFF,TGCGCCAGCAGCTTGTCCTTAGGGACAGGGAAAAACGAGCAGTTCTTC
TRBD1,few,TRBJ2-3,TRBV6-6,CASNMGQGITDTQYF,TGTGCCAGCAATATGGGACAGGGTATCACAGATACGCAGTATTTT
-,-,TRBJ1-3,TRBV7-2,CASRTFSRDTIYF,TGTGCCAGCAGGACATTCTCTCGCGACACCATATATTTT
-,-,TRBJ1-4,TRBV7-9,CASSRDTTNEKLFF,TGTGCCAGCAGTCGGGACACAACTAATGAAAAACTGTTTTTT
-,few,TRBJ1-5,TRBV27,CASSLRPNNQPQHF,TGTGCCAGCAGTTTGCGGCCTAACAATCAGCCCCAGCATTTT
-,-,TRBJ1-1,TRBV30,CAWSVGPAEAFF,TGTGCCTGGAGTGTTGGACCGGCTGAAGCTTTCTTT
-,few,TRBJ2-3,TRBV7-2,CASSYAPLDTQYF,TGTGCCAGCAGCTACGCCCCTCTAGATACGCAGTATTTT
-,-,TRBJ2-5,TRBV20-1,CSGQSGAQGGQYF,TGCAGTGGGCAGTCGGGGGCGCAGGGGGGCCAGTACTTC
TRBD2,few,TRBJ2-5,TRBV7-2,CASSPRLAGGVTQYF,TGTGCCAGCAGCCCGCGACTAGCGGGGGGTGTGACCCAGTACTTC
-,-,TRBJ1-1,TRBV30,CASSRAAVEAFF,TGTGCCTCAAGCCGGGCCGCTGTGGAAGCTTTCTTT
-,-,TRBJ1-4,TRBV7-9,CASSVQGNNGKLFF,TGTGCCAGCAGCGTCCAGGGGAACAATGGAAAACTGTTTTTT
-,few,TRBJ2-7,TRBV9,CASSPPRQPYEQYF,TGTGCCAGCAGCCCGCCCCGCCAGCCCTACGAGCAGTACTTC
-,few,TRBJ1-6,TRBV27,CASSSWGGNSPLHF,TGTGCCAGCAGTAGCTGGGGGGGGAATTCACCCCTCCACTTT
-,-,TRBJ2-5,TRBV5-1,CASSSMGQKETQYF,TGCGCCAGCAGCTCGATGGGCCAAAAAGAGACCCAGTACTTC
-,many,TRBJ2-2,TRBV7-6,CASSLGGGDTGELFF,TGTGCCAGCAGCCTCGGAGGGGGGGACACCGGGGAGCTGTTTTTT
-,few,TRBJ1-5,TRBV7-9,CASSLEPFPSNQPQHF,TGTGCCAGCAGCTTAGAACCCTTTCCCAGCAATCAGCCCCAGCATTTT
TRBD2,few,TRBJ2-2,TRBV7-3,CASSLTRLAGQKTGELFF,TGTGCCAGCAGCTTAACTAGACTAGCGGGACAGAAGACCGGGGAGCTGTTTTTT
-,many,TRBJ2-5,TRBV6-2/TRBV6-3,CASSLGQRGTQYF,TGTGCCAGCAGTTTGGGCCAGCGCGGGACCCAGTACTTC
-,-,TRBJ1-6,TRBV4-3,CASSQSRGDSYTRF,TGCGCCAGCAGCCAATCCCGAGGAGACAGCTACACACGCTTT
TRBD1,few,TRBJ1-6,TRBV7-9,CASSRQGYNSPLHF,TGTGCCAGCAGCCGACAGGGATATAATTCACCCCTCCACTTT
TRBD1,few,TRBJ2-3,TRBV12-3/TRBV12-4,CASSLQGAIDTQYF,TGTGCCAGCAGTTTACAGGGGGCAATAGATACGCAGTATTTT
-,few,TRBJ2-5,TRBV20-1,CSARYQGGETQYF,TGCAGTGCTAGATACCAAGGGGGAGAGACCCAGTACTTC
-,-,TRBJ2-7,TRBV12-3/TRBV12-4,CASRPGTGTFAYEQYF,TGTGCCAGCAGGCCTGGAACCGGGACATTCGCCTACGAGCAGTACTTC
-,-,TRBJ2-5,TRBV15,CATSPGVQETQYF,TGTGCCACCAGCCCGGGGGTCCAAGAGACCCAGTACTTC
TRBD1,-,TRBJ1-2,TRBV5-1,CASSLHRGIDGYTF,TGCGCCAGCAGCTTACACAGGGGGATCGACGGCTACACCTTC
-,-,TRBJ1-5,TRBV7-9,CASSYGDSRAGQPQHF,TGTGCCAGCAGTTATGGGGATAGCAGGGCGGGTCAGCCCCAGCATTTT
-,-,TRBJ2-3,TRBV7-2,CASSLQGSGTDTQYF,TGTGCCAGCAGCCTACAGGGCTCTGGCACAGATACGCAGTATTTT
TRBD1,-,TRBJ1-1,TRBV6-2/TRBV6-3,CASSYGPGQGFDTEAFF,TGTGCCAGCAGTTACGGCCCGGGACAGGGATTTGACACTGAAGCTTTCTTT
TRBD1,once,TRBJ1-1,TRBV6-5,CASSYGDRSTEAFF,TGTGCCAGCAGTTACGGGGACAGGTCCACTGAAGCTTTCTTT
TRBD1,few,TRBJ1-5,TRBV6-2/TRBV6-3,CASSTQGAEQPQHF,TGTGCCAGCAGTACACAGGGGGCTGAACAGCCCCAGCATTTT
-,few,TRBJ1-1,TRBV5-1,CASSSRTSGNTEAFF,TGCGCCAGCAGCTCACGGACGTCAGGGAACACTGAAGCTTTCTTT
TRBD2,-,TRBJ2-7,TRBV5-1,CASSWGTSGVYEQYF,TGCGCCAGCAGCTGGGGGACTAGCGGGGTCTACGAGCAGTACTTC
-,few,TRBJ1-5,TRBV7-2,CASGDRLGQPQHF,TGTGCCAGCGGCGACAGGCTCGGTCAGCCCCAGCATTTT
-,many,TRBJ1-1,TRBV6-2/TRBV6-3,CASITEPNTEAFF,TGTGCCAGCATAACAGAACCGAACACTGAAGCTTTCTTT